This T cell receptor beta chain was sequenced during a study of graft-versus-host responses after intestinal transplantation. As for the study in general: All of the recipients had induction that used anti-thymocyte globulin, then tacrolimus and steroids for two to four years.

With 4 bases removed from V and 4 bases from J, the gap between germline ends came to 18 bases. CDR3 length: 15 amino acids. CDR1 SGHRS and CDR2 YFSETQ come from the germline V gene. Study-level findings and limits: The study found high graft-versus-host to host-versus-graft clonal ratios in allografts of patients with graft-donor T cell macrochimerism. GvH clonotypes were identified within recipient marrow, with a subset emerging first in ileum or blood.

Points on this clone: Its matching antigen is unknown.

Generated by immunoSEQ multiplex PCR, the TCRdb table keeps only in-frame clones and is missing some. Of 100,000 or so clones listed, roughly 92% are singletons. The source was unstimulated CD4+ T cells sorted from spleen or lymph node cells, collected before intestinal transplant. This sequence was found in a human donor who received an intestinal transplant. This chain uses TRBV5-1 with TRBJ2-7; TRBD1 is a possible D gene (5 bases). CDR3 region: CASSPTRQWGYEQYF. CDR3 bases: TGCGCCAGCAGCCCGACTCGACAGTGGGGTTACGAGCAGTACTTC.